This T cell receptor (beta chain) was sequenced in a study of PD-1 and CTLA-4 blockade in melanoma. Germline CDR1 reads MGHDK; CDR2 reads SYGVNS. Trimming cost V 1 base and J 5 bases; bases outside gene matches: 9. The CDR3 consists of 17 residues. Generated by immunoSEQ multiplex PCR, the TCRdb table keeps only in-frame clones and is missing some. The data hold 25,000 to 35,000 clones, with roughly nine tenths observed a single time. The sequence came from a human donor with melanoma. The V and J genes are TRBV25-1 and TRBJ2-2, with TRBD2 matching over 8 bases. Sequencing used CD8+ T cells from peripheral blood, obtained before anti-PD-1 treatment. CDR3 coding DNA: TGTGCCAGCAGTGAATGGGCCGGGGGGGGACCGACCGGGGAGCTGTTTTTT. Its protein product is CASSEWAGGGPTGELFF.